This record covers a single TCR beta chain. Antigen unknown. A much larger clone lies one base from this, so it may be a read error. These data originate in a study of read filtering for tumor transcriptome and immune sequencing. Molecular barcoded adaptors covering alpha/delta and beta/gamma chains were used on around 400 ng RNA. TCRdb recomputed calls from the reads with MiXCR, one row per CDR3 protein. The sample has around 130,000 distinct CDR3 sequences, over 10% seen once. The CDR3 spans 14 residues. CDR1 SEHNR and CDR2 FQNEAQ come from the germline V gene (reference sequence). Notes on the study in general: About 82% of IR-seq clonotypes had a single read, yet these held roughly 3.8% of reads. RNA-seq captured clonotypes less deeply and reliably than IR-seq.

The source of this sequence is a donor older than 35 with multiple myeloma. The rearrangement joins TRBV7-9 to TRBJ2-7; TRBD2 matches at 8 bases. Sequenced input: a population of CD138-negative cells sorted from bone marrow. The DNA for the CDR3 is TGTGCCAGCAGCCACTCGGCGGGAGGTAACGAGCGGTACTTC. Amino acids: CASSHSAGGNERYF.